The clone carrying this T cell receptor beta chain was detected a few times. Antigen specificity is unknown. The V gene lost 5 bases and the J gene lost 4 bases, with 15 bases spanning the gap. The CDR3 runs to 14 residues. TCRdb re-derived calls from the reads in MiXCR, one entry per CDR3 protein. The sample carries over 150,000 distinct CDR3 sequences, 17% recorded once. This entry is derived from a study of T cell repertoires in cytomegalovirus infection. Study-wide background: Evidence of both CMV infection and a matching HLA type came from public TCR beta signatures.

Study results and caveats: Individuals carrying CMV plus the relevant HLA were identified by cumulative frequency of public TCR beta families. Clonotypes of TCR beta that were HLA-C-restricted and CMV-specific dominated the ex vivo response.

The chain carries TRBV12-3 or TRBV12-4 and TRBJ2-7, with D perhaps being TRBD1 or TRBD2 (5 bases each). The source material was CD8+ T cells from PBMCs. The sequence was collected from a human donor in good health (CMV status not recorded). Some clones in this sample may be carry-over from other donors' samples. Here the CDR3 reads CASSKGERIYEQYF. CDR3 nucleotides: TGTGCCAGCAGTAAAGGGGAGAGGATTTACGAGCAGTACTTC.